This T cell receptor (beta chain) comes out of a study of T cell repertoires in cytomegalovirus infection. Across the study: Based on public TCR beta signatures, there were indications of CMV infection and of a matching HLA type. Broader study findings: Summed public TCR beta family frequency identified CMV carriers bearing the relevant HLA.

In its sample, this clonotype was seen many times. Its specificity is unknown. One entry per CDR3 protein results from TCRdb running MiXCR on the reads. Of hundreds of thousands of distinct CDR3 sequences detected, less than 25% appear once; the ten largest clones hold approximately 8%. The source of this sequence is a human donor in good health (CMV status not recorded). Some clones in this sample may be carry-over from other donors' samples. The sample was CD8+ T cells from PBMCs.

The CDR3 nucleotides are TGTGCCAGCAGTCTGACAGGGGTGCGCACCGGGGAGCTGTTTTTT. It yields the protein CASSLTGVRTGELFF. The V and J genes are TRBV28 and TRBJ2-2; 8 bases match TRBD1. The CDR3 has 15 residues. The germline gives CDR1 MDHEN, CDR2 SYDVKM. The junction had 6 bases not matched to a gene; V was cut back by 5 bases and J by 4 bases.